This record covers a single T cell receptor (beta chain). The sample is drawn from a study of T-cell memory formation after mild COVID-19. TCRdb independently ran MiXCR on the 5' RACE reads; one entry per CDR3 protein. The data contain some 300,000 distinct CDR3 sequences, 19% of them singletons. V was trimmed by 4 bases and J by 6 bases, leaving 9 bases between them. Germline V CDR1 and CDR2: KGHSY, FQNENV. This CDR3 region has 12 residues. This TCR was recovered from a young man who had mild COVID-19 (a few samples of this study predate the infection). Cell type and time point are not known. V usage is TRBV16 and J usage is TRBJ1-1; no definite D call. Sequencing input: PBMCs or a T cell subset sorted from them (not recorded which). The CDR3 bases are TGTGCCAGCAGCCTGAGGAGCGCTGAAGCTTTCTTT. It is translated as CASSLRSAEAFF. The full variable domain, rest sourced from reference TRBV16 and TRBJ1-1, is GEEVAQTPKHLVRGEGQKAKLYCAPIKGHSYVFWYQQVLKNEFKFLISFQNENVFDETGMPKERFSAKCLPNSPCSLEIQATKLEDSAVYFCASSLRSAEAFFGQGTRLTVV.